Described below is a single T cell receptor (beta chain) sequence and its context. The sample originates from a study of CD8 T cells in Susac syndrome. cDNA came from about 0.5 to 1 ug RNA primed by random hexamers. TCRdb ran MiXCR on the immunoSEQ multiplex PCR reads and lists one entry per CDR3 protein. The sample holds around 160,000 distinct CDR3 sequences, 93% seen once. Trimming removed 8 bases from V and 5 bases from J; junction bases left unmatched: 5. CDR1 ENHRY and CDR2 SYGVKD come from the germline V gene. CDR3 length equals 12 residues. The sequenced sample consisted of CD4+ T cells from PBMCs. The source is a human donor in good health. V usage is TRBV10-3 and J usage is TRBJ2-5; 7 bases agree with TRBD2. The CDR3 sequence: CAIGEGWETQYF. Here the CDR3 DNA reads TGTGCCATCGGGGAGGGTTGGGAGACCCAGTACTTC.